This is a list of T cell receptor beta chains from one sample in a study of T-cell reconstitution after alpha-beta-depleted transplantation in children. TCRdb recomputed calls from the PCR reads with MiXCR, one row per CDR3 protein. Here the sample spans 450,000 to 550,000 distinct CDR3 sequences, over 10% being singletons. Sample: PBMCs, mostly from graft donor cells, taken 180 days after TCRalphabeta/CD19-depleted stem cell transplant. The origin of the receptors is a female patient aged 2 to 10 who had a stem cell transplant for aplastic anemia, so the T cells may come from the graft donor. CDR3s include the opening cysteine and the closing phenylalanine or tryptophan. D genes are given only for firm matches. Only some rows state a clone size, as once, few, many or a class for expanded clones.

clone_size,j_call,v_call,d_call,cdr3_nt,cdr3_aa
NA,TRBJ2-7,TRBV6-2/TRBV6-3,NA,TGTGCCAGCAGTGGTACCTACCGGGGAGAGCAGTACTTC,CASSGTYRGEQYF
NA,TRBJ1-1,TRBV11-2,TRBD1,TGTGCCAGCAGCAAGAAGACAGGGGCCACTGAAGCTTTCTTT,CASSKKTGATEAFF
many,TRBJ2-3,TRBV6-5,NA,TGTGCCAGCAGCTATACTAGCACAGATACGCAGTATTTT,CASSYTSTDTQYF
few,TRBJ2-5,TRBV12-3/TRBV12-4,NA,TGTGCCAGCAGTTTTTGGAGACAAGAGACCCAGTACTTC,CASSFWRQETQYF
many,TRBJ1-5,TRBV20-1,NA,TGCAGTGCTAGAGATTGGGACGGACTGGCGCCCCAGCATTTT,CSARDWDGLAPQHF
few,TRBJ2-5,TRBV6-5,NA,TGTGCCAGCAGTTACGGAAAGACCCAGTACTTC,CASSYGKTQYF
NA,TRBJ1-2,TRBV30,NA,TGTGCCTGGAACCCCGGGATTCACTATGGCTACACCTTC,CAWNPGIHYGYTF
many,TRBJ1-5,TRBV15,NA,TGTGCCGTCCAGGAGAGCAATCAGCCCCAGCATTTT,CAVQESNQPQHF
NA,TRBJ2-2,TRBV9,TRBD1,TGTGCCAGCAGCGTTGGACAGGGCGGACCCGGGGAGCTGTTTTTT,CASSVGQGGPGELFF
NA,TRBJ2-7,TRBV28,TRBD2,TGTGCCAGCAGTATCGAACTAGCGGGAGCCTACGAGCAGTACTTC,CASSIELAGAYEQYF
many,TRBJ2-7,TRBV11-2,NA,TGTGCCAGCAGCCTAGGGACAAACTCCTACGAGCAGTACTTC,CASSLGTNSYEQYF
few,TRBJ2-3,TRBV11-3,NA,TGTGCCAGCAGCTCCTTCCCGGGGGCTACGCAGTATTTT,CASSSFPGATQYF
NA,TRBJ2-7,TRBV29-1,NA,TGCAGCGTTGCCCGGGACTCCTCCTACGAGCAGTACTTC,CSVARDSSYEQYF